This T cell receptor (beta chain) was profiled in a study of high-grade serous ovarian cancer treatment subgroups. Study background: Mean per sample: around 13,000 reads, about 6,900 unique TCR beta rearrangements.

General study results and limits: Tumors within one patient showed repertoire similarity of about 0.1 to 0.8. TCR relatedness rose with neoantigen level and trended with mutation load. Bulk tumor TCR sequencing gave no spatial information.

Tumor samples were obtained before definitive surgery or chemotherapy. Remarks on this clone: What it recognizes is unknown.

Trimming removed 2 bases from V and 5 bases from J; junction bases left unmatched: 2. The CDR3 contains 13 residues. From germline, CDR1 is MNHNY and CDR2 SVGAGI (reference sequence). Sequenced by immunoSEQ multiplex PCR; TCRdb stores in-frame clones only, minus some. The sample lists roughly 18,000 clones; around 72% were seen once. The sequenced material came from tumor tissue. The clonotype was recovered from a human donor with high-grade serous ovarian cancer. The chain employs TRBV6-6 and TRBJ1-2; 7 bases fit TRBD1. This CDR3 is CASSYQGGYGYTF. DNA of the CDR3: TGTGCCAGCAGTTACCAGGGGGGGTATGGCTACACCTTC.